The 21 T cell receptor beta chains below all came from one sample that was sequenced in a study of shared clonotypes between healthy human individuals. Using immunoSEQ multiplex PCR, the repertoire was profiled, and TCRdb retains in-frame clones only, with some absent. The sample shows nearly 500,000 clones, less than 80% of them seen only once. Sample: PBMCs. The receptors come from a woman aged 40 to 55 in good health. Some clones in this sample may be carry-over from other donors' samples.

Worth noting for this clone: This sequence is one base from a far larger clone and is likely a read error. The rearrangement uses TRBV10-3 and TRBJ1-2; TRBD1 aligns across 10 bases. The J segment lost 8 bases and the V segment lost 1 base, leaving 1 base of the junction unmatched. From germline, CDR1 is ENHRY and CDR2 SYGVKD. The CDR3 has 13 amino acids. The CDR3: CAISELGQGGYTF. CDR3 nucleotides: TGTGCCATCAGTGAGTTGGGACAGGGGGGCTACACCTTC.

The rearrangement joins TRBV7-9 to TRBJ2-5; the D call may be TRBD1 or TRBD2 (6 bases each). Germline loops: CDR1 SEHNR, CDR2 FQNEAQ (reference sequence). The V end was cut by 4 bases, the J end by 4 bases, with 13 bases between. The CDR3 extends over 14 amino acids. In nucleotides, the CDR3 is TGTGCCAGCAGCTCCCGACAGGAGGGAGAGACCCAGTACTTC. Its translation is CASSSRQEGETQYF.

The chain couples TRBV28 to TRBJ2-2, with 7 positions matching TRBD1. The ends lost 5 bases at V and 2 bases at J; junction bases unmatched: 8. The CDR3 covers 16 residues. The germline gives CDR1 MDHEN, CDR2 SYDVKM. CDR3 region: CASSPPGTVNTGELFF. The CDR3 nucleotides are TGTGCCAGCAGTCCCCCCGGGACAGTAAACACCGGGGAGCTGTTTTTT.

The V gene is TRBV7-2, the J gene TRBJ2-7, with no clear D. Germline V gene sequence: CDR1 SGHTA, CDR2 FQGNSA. The CDR3 runs to 13 residues. Trimming pared 5 bases from V and 2 bases from J, leaving 10 bases between. Written as DNA, the CDR3 is TGTGCCAGCAGCCTCTTGGATGCCTACGAGCAGTACTTC. Its translation: CASSLLDAYEQYF.

V usage is TRBV5-1 and J usage is TRBJ1-2; tentative D call: TRBD1 (6 bases). The CDR3 extends over 16 amino acids. V shed 1 base and J shed 7 bases, with 20 bases lying between them. Germline values: CDR1 SGHRS, CDR2 YFSETQ. CDR3 loop: CASSLWGMKAGAGYTF. The CDR3 DNA reads as TGCGCCAGCAGCTTGTGGGGTATGAAAGCAGGGGCTGGCTACACCTTC.

For this clone: With only one base between it and a far larger clone, this is likely a read error. Distinct nucleotide sequences in the sample also encode this CDR3. The CDR3 loop reads CASSQDKRITDTQYF. The CDR3 DNA sequence: TGTGCCAGCAGTCAAGATAAGCGAATCACAGATACGCAGTATTTT. This chain joins TRBV4-2 and TRBJ2-3; D uncertain. The V gene's germline CDR1 is LGHNA and CDR2 YNFKEQ. The CDR3 runs to 15 residues.

The chain carries TRBV15 and TRBJ2-7; D may be TRBD2 (5 bases). The CDR3 has 14 amino acids. Looked up from germline, CDR1 is LNHNV and CDR2 is YYDKDF (reference sequence). The V gene lost 1 base and the J gene lost 7 bases, with 14 bases spanning the gap. This CDR3 is CATSRVGSRGEQYF. The CDR3 DNA follows: TGTGCCACCAGCAGAGTCGGTAGTCGGGGTGAGCAGTACTTC.

This chain connects TRBV19 to TRBJ2-3; no clear D gene. Trimming cost V 8 bases and J 2 bases, with 11 bases left between them. The CDR3 is 13 residues long. Germline V gene lookup returns CDR1 LNHDA and CDR2 SQIVND (reference sequence). CDR3 sequence: CASVGPPTDTQYF. For the CDR3, the DNA is TGTGCCAGTGTGGGTCCGCCCACAGATACGCAGTATTTT.

The V gene is TRBV2, the J gene TRBJ2-7; D might be TRBD1 or TRBD2, each matching 5 bases. The CDR3 is 15 residues long. V lost 7 bases to trimming and J lost 1 base, with 17 bases between them. Germline V gene data show CDR1 as SNHLY and CDR2 as FYNNEI. This CDR3 reads CASTQSGGRSYEQYF. CDR3 sequence (DNA): TGTGCCAGCACTCAAAGTGGGGGTCGGTCCTACGAGCAGTACTTC.

The rearrangement links TRBV20-1 to TRBJ2-5; D remains ambiguous. The CDR3 length is 10 residues. Per the germline V gene, CDR1 is DFQATT and CDR2 is SNEGSKA (reference sequence). With 6 bases removed from V and 4 bases from J, the gap between germline ends came to 6 bases. This CDR3 reads CSAMLETQYF. In nucleotides, the CDR3 is TGCAGTGCAATGCTAGAGACCCAGTACTTC.

V usage is TRBV4-2 and J usage is TRBJ2-7; D gene ambiguous. Germline-derived CDR1 and CDR2 are LGHNA and YNFKEQ. V was clipped by 0 bases and J by 0 bases, with 6 bases between them. This CDR3 region has 14 residues. For the CDR3, the DNA is TGTGCCAGCAGCCAAGATAGCAACTCCTACGAGCAGTACTTC. The encoded protein is CASSQDSNSYEQYF.

The chain joins TRBV30 to TRBJ2-6; D is uncertain. V was cut by 3 bases and J by 2 bases, with 8 bases left in between. The V gene's germline CDR1 is GTSNPN and CDR2 SVGIG (reference sequence). This CDR3 spans 14 amino acids. The CDR3 loop reads CAWSLSPGANVLTF. The CDR3, as DNA: TGTGCCTGGAGCCTCTCCCCTGGGGCCAACGTCCTGACTTTC.

The gene calls are TRBV27 and TRBJ2-7; 10 bases line up with TRBD2. Trimming removed 6 bases from V and 4 bases from J; junction bases left unmatched: 12. The CDR3 runs 16 residues. Germline V gene sequence: CDR1 MNHEY, CDR2 SMNVEV (reference sequence). Written as DNA, the CDR3 is TGTGCCAGCAGCCCCACGCCTAGCGGGAGACCGTACGAGCAGTACTTC. Translation gives CASSPTPSGRPYEQYF.

The V and J genes are TRBV7-9 and TRBJ1-5, with 9 bases matching TRBD1. Germline V gives CDR1 SEHNR, CDR2 FQNEAQ (reference sequence). The CDR3 length is 15 residues. V shed 5 bases, J shed 6 bases, and the junction held 8 bases outside the gene matches. The CDR3 sequence: CASSKDGQGFQPQHF. CDR3 nucleotides: TGTGCCAGCAGCAAGGATGGACAGGGGTTTCAGCCCCAGCATTTT.

As concerns this clone: The sample holds other DNA sequences that translate to the same CDR3. The chain is built from TRBV27 and TRBJ2-7, with D possibly being TRBD1 (5 bases). The ends were cut back, 0 bases at V and 1 base at J, with 7 bases in the middle. Germline assignment: CDR1 MNHEY and CDR2 SMNVEV (reference sequence). The CDR3 length is 14 residues. The CDR3: CASSLSSGSYEQYF. The DNA of the CDR3 is TGTGCCAGCAGTTTATCGTCAGGGTCCTACGAGCAGTACTTC.

The table lists this clone with a count of one. The CDR3 here is CASSDAGGGSYNEQFF. The CDR3 nucleotides read TGTGCCAGCAGTGATGCAGGGGGGGGCTCCTACAATGAGCAGTTCTTC. The chain carries TRBV6-4 and TRBJ2-1, with D tentatively TRBD1 or TRBD2 (7 bases each). Deletions cut 3 bases from V and 0 bases from J, with 12 bases between. The CDR3 is 16 amino acids. The germline V gene encodes CDR1 MRHNA and CDR2 SNTAGT.

The chain uses TRBV5-4 and TRBJ2-2; D is perhaps TRBD1 (6 bases). The CDR3 consists of 15 residues. Germline V gives CDR1 SGHNT, CDR2 YYREEE (reference sequence). V was clipped by 4 bases and J by 4 bases, with 14 bases between them. The CDR3 bases are TGTGCCAGCAGCAGGGACATGCAGGTCACCGGGGAGCTGTTTTTT. Encoded protein: CASSRDMQVTGELFF.

This clone was seen more than once but under ten times. The V and J genes are TRBV18 and TRBJ1-5; unclear D gene. Germline V CDR1 and CDR2: KGHSH, LQKENI. The V end lost 2 bases, the J end lost 0 bases, and 8 bases lay between the germline ends. The CDR3 spans 15 residues. CDR3 nucleotide sequence: TGTGCCAGCTCACCAAACGGTGATAGCAATCAGCCCCAGCATTTT. This gives the protein CASSPNGDSNQPQHF.

V is TRBV6-5 and J is TRBJ2-1; D gene unclear. V was trimmed by 0 bases and J by 7 bases, leaving 7 bases between them. Germline CDR1 MNHEY, CDR2 SVGAGI. The CDR3 is 13 residues long. As DNA, the CDR3 is TGTGCCAGCAGTTACTCGTCCCTGAATGAGCAGTTCTTC. Residues: CASSYSSLNEQFF.

In this sample, this clone turned up many times. The rearrangement uses TRBV11-2 and TRBJ2-1; D unresolved. The V end was cut by 5 bases, the J end by 13 bases, with 15 bases between. The CDR3 totals 12 residues. Germline V gene data show CDR1 as SGHAT and CDR2 as FQNNGV. The CDR3 DNA is TGTGCCAGCAGCCTACAACCCCGATTTCAGTTCTTC. This encodes CASSLQPRFQFF.

CDR3 DNA sequence: TGTGCCAGCAGGCACAAGATGAACACTGAAGCTTTCTTT. It yields the protein CASRHKMNTEAFF. This chain uses TRBV27 with TRBJ1-1; no clear D. CDR3 length equals 13 residues. Trimming shortened V by 6 bases and J by 0 bases, and 8 bases separated the two germline ends. Germline V CDR1 and CDR2: MNHEY, SMNVEV (reference sequence).